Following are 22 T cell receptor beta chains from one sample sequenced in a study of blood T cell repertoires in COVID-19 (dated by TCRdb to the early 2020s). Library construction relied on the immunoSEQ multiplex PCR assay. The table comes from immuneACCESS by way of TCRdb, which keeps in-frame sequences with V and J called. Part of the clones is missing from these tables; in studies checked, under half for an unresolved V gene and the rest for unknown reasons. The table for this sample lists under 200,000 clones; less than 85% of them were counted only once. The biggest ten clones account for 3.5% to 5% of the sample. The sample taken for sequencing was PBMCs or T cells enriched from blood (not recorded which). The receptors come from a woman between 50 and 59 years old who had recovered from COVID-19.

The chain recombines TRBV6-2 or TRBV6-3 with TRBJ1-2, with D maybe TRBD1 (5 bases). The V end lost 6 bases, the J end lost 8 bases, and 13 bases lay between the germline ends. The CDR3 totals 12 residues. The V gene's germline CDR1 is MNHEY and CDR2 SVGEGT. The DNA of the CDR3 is TGTGCCAGCAGCGACAGACTCTTAGGCTACACCTTC. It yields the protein CASSDRLLGYTF.

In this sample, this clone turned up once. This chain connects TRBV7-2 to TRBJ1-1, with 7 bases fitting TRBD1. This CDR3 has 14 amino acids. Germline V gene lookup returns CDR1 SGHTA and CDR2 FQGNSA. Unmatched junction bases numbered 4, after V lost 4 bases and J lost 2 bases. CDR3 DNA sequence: TGTGCCAGCAGCTGGAACAGGGGAAACACTGAAGCTTTCTTT. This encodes CASSWNRGNTEAFF.

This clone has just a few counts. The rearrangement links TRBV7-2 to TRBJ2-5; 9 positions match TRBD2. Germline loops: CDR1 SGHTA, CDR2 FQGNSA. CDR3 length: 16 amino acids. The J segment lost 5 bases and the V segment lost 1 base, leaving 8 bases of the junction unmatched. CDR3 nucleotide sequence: TGTGCCAGCAGCTTAGTAGGCGGGGGGGCCGGGGAGACCCAGTACTTC. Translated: CASSLVGGGAGETQYF.

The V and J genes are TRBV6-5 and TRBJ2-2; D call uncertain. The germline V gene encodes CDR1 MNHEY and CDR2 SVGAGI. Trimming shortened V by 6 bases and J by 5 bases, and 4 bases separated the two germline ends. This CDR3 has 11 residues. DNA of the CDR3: TGTGCCAGCAGCCTAACCGGGGAGCTGTTTTTT. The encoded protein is CASSLTGELFF.

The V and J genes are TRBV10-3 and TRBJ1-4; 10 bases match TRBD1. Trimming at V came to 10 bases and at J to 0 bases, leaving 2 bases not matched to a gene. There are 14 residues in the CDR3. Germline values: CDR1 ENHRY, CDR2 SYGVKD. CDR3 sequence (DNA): TGTGCCACCGGACAGGGGGCAACTAATGAAAAACTGTTTTTT. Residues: CATGQGATNEKLFF.

The CDR3 DNA sequence: TGTGCCAGCCGGGGGGTGGCCCAGCATTTT. This sequence encodes CASRGVAQHF. The V call is TRBV2, the J call TRBJ1-5, with D perhaps matching TRBD1 (5 bases). Germline V gene lookup returns CDR1 SNHLY and CDR2 FYNNEI. Deletions cut 8 bases from V and 11 bases from J, with 10 bases between. This CDR3 is 10 amino acids long. The complete variable domain, with remaining parts taken from reference TRBV2 and TRBJ1-5, reads EPEVTQTPSHQVTQMGQEVILRCVPISNHLYFYWYRQILGQKVEFLVSFYNNEISEKSEIFDDQFSVERPDGSNFTLKIRSTKLEDSAMYFCASRGVAQHFGDGTRLSIL.

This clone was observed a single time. The CDR3 reads CASSFGLPGGYTF. The CDR3 nucleotides are TGTGCCAGCAGTTTCGGACTGCCCGGGGGCTACACCTTC. The V and J genes are TRBV28 and TRBJ1-2, with D hard to call. Trimming took off 3 bases at V and 8 bases at J, with 13 bases between the two ends. This CDR3 is built from 13 residues. The V gene's germline CDR1 is MDHEN and CDR2 SYDVKM.

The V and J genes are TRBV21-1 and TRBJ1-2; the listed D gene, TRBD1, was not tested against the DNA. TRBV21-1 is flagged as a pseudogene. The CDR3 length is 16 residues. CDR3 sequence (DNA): TGTGCCAGCAGCGAAAGGTCGACAGGGAAAGAGGATGGCTACACCTTC. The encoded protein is CASSERSTGKEDGYTF.

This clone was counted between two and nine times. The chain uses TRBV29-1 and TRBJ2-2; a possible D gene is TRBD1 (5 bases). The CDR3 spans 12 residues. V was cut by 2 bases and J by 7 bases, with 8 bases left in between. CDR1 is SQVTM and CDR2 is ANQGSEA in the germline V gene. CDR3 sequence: CSVELTVGELFF. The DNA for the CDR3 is TGCAGCGTTGAACTGACAGTCGGGGAGCTGTTTTTT.

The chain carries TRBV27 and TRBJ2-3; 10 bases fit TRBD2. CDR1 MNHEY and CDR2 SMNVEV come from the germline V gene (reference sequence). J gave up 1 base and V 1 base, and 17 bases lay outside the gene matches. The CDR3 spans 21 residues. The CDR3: CASSLWSQASGRIPRTDTQYF. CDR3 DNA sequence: TGTGCCAGCAGTTTATGGTCCCAGGCTAGCGGGAGAATCCCGCGCACAGATACGCAGTATTTT.

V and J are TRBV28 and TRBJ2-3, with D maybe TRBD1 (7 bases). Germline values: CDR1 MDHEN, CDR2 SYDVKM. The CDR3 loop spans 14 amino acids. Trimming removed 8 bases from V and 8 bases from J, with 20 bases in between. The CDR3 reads CASFPGQGGSTQYF. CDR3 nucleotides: TGTGCCAGCTTCCCCGGGCAGGGGGGTAGTACGCAGTATTTT. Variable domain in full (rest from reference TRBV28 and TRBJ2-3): DVKVTQSSRYLVKRTGEKVFLECVQDMDHENMFWYRQDPGLGLRLIYFSYDVKMKEKGDIPEGYSVSREKKERFSLILESASTNQTSMYLCASFPGQGGSTQYFGPGTRLTVL.

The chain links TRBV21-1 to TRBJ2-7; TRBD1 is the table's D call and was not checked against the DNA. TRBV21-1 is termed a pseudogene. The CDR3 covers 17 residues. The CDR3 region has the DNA TGTGCCAGCAGCACGCGCAATAGGACAGGGGTAATTTACGAGCAGTACGTC. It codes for CASSTRNRTGVIYEQYV.

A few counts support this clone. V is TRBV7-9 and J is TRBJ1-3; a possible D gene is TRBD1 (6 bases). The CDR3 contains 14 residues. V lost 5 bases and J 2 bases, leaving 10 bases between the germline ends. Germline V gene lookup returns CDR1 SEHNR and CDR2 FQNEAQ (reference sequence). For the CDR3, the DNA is TGTGCCAGCAGCGGATGGGGGCCTGGAAACACCATATATTTT. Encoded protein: CASSGWGPGNTIYF.

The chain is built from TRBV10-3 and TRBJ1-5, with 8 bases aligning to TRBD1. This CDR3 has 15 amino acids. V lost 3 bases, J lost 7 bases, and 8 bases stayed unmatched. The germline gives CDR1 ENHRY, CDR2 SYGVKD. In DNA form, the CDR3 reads TGTGCCATCAGTGAAGGACAGGGTTCGGGACAGCCCCAGCATTTT. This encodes CAISEGQGSGQPQHF.

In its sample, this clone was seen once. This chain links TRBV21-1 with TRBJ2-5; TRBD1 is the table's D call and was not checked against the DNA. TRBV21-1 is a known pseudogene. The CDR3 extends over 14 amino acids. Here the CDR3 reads CASSTTTRIGTQYF. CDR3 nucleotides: TGTGCCAGCAGCACCACGACACGAATCGGGACCCAGTACTTC.

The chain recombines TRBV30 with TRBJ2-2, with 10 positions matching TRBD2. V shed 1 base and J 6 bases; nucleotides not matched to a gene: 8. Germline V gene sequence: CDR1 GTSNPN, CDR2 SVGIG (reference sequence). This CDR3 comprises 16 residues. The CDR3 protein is CAWSAPSGGEAGELFF. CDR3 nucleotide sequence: TGTGCCTGGAGTGCCCCCAGCGGGGGGGAGGCCGGGGAGCTGTTTTTT.

The CDR3 sequence: CASSLAALKNIQYF. The CDR3 region has the DNA TGTGCCAGCAGCTTGGCCGCGTTGAAAAACATTCAGTACTTC. This chain connects TRBV5-6 to TRBJ2-4; D not resolved. Germline V gene lookup returns CDR1 SGHDT and CDR2 YYEEEE. The CDR3 length is 14 residues. Between the trimmed V and J ends, which lost 0 bases and 4 bases, there was a span of 8 bases.

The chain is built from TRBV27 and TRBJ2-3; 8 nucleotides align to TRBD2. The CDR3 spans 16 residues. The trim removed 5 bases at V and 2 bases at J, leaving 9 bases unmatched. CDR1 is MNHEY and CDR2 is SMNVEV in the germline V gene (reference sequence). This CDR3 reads CASSQRGYTFTDTQYF. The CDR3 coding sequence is TGTGCCAGCAGTCAGCGGGGGTACACTTTCACAGATACGCAGTATTTT.

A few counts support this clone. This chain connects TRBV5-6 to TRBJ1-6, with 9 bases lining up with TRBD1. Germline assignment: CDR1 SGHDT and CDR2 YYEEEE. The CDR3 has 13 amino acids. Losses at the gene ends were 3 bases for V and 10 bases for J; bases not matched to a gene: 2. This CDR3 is CASSWTGASPLHF. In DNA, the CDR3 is TGTGCCAGCAGCTGGACAGGGGCCTCACCCCTCCACTTT.

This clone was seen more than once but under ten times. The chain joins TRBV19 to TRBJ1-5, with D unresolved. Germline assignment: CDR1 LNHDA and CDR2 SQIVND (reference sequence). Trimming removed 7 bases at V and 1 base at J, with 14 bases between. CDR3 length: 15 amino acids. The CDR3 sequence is CASTQGRKSNQPQHF. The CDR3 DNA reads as TGTGCCAGTACCCAAGGGAGAAAAAGCAATCAGCCCCAGCATTTT.

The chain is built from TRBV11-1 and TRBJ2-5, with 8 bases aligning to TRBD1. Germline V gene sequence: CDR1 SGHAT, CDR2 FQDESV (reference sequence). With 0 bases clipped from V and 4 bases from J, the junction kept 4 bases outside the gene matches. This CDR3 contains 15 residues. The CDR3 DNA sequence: TGTGCCAGCAGCTTAGCTGGACAGGGATTAGAGACCCAGTACTTC. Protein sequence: CASSLAGQGLETQYF.

The CDR3 loop is CASSSPSGRATGELFF. In DNA form, the CDR3 reads TGCGCCAGCAGCTCCCCGAGCGGGAGGGCCACCGGGGAGCTGTTTTTT. The chain links TRBV5-1 to TRBJ2-2; TRBD2 matches at 10 bases. The CDR3 consists of 16 residues. CDR1 and CDR2 from the germline V gene are SGHRS and YFSETQ. With 3 bases clipped from V and 4 bases from J, the junction kept 6 bases outside the gene matches.